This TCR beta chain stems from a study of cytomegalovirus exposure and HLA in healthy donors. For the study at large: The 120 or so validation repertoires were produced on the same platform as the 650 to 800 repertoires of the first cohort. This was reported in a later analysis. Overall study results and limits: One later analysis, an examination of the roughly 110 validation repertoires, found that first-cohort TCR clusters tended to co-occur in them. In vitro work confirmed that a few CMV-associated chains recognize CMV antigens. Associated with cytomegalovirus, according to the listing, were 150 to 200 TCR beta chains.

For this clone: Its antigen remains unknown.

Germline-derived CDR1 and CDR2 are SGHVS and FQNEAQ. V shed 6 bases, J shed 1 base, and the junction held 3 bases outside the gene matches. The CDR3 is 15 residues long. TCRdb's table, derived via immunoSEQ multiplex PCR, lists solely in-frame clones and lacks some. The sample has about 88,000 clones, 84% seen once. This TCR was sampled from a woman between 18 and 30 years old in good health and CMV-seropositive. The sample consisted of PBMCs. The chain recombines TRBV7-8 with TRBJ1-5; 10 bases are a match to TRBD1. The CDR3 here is CASSPGQGSNQPQHF. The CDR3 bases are TGTGCCAGCAGTCCGGGACAGGGGAGCAATCAGCCCCAGCATTTT.